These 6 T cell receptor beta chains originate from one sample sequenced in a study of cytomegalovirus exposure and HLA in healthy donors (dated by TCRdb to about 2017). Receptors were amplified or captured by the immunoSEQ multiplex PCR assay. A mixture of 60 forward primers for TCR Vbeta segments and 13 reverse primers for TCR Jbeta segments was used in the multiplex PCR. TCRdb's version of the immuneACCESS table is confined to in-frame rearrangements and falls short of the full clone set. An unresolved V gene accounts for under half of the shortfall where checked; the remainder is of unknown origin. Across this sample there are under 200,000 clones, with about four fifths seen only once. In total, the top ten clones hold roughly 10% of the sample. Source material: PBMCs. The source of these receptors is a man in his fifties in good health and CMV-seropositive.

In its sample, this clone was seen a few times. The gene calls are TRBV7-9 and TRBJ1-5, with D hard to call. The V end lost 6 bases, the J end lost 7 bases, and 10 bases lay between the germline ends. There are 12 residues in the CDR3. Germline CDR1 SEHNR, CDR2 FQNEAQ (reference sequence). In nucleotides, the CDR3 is TGTGCCAGCAGACGAGACTTACAGCCCCAGCATTTT. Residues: CASRRDLQPQHF.

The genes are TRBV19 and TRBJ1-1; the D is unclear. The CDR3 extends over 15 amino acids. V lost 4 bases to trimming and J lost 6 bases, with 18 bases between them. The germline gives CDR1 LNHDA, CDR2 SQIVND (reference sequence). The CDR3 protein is CASSTNTATGAEAFF. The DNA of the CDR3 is TGTGCCAGTAGTACTAATACAGCCACGGGAGCTGAAGCTTTCTTT. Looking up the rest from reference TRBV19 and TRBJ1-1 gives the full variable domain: DGGITQSPKYLFRKEGQNVTLSCEQNLNHDAMYWYRQDPGQGLRLIYYSQIVNDFQKGDIAEGYSVSREKKESFPLTVTSAQKNPTAFYLCASSTNTATGAEAFFGQGTRLTVV.

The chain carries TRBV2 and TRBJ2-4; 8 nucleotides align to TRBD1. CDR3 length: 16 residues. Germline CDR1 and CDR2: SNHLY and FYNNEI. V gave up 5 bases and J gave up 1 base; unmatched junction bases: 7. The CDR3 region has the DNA TGTGCCAGCAGTTGGACAGGGACTCTGGCCAAAAACATTCAGTACTTC. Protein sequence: CASSWTGTLAKNIQYF.

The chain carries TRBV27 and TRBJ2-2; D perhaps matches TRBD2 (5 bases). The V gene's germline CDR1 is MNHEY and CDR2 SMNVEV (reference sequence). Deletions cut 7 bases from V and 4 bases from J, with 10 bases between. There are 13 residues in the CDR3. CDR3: CASKEGFTGELFF. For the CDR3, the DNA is TGTGCCAGCAAAGAGGGTTTCACCGGGGAGCTGTTTTTT.

The CDR3, as DNA: TGTGCCAGCAGCTCGACAATCACTGGGGAGACCCAGTACTTC. Protein: CASSSTITGETQYF. The chain uses TRBV7-2 and TRBJ2-5; D uncertain. Per the germline V gene, CDR1 is SGHTA and CDR2 is FQGNSA. The V end was cut by 4 bases, the J end by 5 bases, with 14 bases between. The CDR3 runs to 14 residues.

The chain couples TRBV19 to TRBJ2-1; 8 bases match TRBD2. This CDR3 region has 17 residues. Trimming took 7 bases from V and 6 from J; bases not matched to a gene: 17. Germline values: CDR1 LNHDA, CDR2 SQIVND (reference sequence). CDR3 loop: CASTPGGGNNYRNEQFF. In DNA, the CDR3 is TGTGCCAGTACCCCCGGGGGGGGGAACAACTATCGCAATGAGCAGTTCTTC.